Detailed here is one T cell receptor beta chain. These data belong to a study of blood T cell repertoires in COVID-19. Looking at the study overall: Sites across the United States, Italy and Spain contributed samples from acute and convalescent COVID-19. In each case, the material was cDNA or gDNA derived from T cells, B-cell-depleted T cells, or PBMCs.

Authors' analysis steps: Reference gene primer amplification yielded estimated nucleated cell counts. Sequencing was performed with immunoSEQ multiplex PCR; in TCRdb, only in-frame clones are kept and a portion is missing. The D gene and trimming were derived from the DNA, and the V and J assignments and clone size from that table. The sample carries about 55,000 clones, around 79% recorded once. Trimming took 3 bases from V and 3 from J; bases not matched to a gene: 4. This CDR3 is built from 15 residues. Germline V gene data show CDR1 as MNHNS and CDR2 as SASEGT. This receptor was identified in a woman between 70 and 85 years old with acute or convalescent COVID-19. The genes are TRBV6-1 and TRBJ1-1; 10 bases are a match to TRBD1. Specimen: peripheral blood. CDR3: CASSDRGQGHTEAFF. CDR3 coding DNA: TGTGCCAGCAGTGACCGGGGACAGGGGCACACTGAAGCTTTCTTT.